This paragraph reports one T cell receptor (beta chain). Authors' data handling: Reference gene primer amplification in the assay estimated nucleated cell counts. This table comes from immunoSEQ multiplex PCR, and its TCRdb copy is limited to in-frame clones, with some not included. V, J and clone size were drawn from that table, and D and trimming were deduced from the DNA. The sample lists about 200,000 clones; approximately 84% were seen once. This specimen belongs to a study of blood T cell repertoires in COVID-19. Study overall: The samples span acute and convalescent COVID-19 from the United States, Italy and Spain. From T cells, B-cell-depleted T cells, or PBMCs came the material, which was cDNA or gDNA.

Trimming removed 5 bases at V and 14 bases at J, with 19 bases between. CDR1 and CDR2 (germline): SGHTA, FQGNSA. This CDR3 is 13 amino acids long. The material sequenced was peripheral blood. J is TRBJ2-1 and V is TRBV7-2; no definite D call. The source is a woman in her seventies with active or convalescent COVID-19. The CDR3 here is CASSASLGAWEFF. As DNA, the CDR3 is TGTGCCAGCAGCGCCTCACTTGGAGCTTGGGAGTTCTTC. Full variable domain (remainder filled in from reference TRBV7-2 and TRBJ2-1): GAGVSQSPSNKVTEKGKDVELRCDPISGHTALYWYRQSLGQGLEFLIYFQGNSAPDKSGLPSDRFSAERTGGSVSTLTIQRTQQEDSAVYLCASSASLGAWEFFGPGTRLTVL.